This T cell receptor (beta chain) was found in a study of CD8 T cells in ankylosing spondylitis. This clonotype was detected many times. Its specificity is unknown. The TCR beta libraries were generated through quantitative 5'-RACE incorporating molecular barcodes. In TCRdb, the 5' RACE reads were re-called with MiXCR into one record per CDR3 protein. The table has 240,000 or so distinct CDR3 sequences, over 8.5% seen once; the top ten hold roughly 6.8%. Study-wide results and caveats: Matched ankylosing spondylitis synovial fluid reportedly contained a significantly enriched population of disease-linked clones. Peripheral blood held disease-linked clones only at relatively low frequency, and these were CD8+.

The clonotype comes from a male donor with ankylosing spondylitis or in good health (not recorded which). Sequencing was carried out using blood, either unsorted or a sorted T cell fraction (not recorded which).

CDR3 sequence (DNA): TGCAGCGTTGGGGGACTGCTCGCCTACAATGAGCAGTTCTTC. This translates into CSVGGLLAYNEQFF. The chain has TRBV29-1 and TRBJ2-1, with TRBD2 as a possible D gene (6 bases). The V gene's germline CDR1 is SQVTM and CDR2 ANQGSEA. V lost 4 bases and J lost 2, with 12 bases in between. The CDR3 length is 14 residues.